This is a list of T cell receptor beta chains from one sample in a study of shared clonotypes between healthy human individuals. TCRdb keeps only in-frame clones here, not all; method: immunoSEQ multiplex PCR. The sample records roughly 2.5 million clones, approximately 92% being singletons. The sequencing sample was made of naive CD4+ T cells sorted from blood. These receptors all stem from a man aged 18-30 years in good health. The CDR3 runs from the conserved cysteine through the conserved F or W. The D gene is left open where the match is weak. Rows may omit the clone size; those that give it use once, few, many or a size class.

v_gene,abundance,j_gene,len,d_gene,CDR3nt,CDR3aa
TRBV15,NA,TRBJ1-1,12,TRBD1,TGTGCCACCAGCAGAGTTCAGGGGGCGGCTTTCTTT,CATSRVQGAAFF
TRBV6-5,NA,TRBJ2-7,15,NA,TGTGCCAGCAGTTACTCGTGGAAAGGAATTTACGAGCAGTACTTC,CASSYSWKGIYEQYF
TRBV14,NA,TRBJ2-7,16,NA,TGTGCCAGCAGCCAAGAGGCACGTTTCCCGCCCTCCGAGCAGTACTTC,CASSQEARFPPSEQYF
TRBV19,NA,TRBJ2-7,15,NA,TGTGCCAGTAGTATTGGGGCAGGGATGATCTACGAGCAGTACTTC,CASSIGAGMIYEQYF
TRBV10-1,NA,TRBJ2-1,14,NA,TGCGCCAGCAGCGGGGGTAGCTCCTACAATGAGCAGTTCTTC,CASSGGSSYNEQFF
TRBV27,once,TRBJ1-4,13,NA,TGTGCCAGCAGTTTCCCTAGGGATGAAAAACTGTTTTTT,CASSFPRDEKLFF
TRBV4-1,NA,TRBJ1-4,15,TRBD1,TGCGCCAGCAGCCAGTTGACAGGGATTAATGAAAAACTGTTTTTT,CASSQLTGINEKLFF
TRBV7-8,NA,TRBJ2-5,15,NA,TGTGCCAGCAGCCATAGGGTCGGTGATTGGGAGACCCAGTACTTC,CASSHRVGDWETQYF
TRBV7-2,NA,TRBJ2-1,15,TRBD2,TGTGCCAGCAGCTTACGAGGGACTAGCGGCAATGAGCAGTTCTTC,CASSLRGTSGNEQFF
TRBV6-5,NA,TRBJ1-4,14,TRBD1,TGTGCCAGCAGTGGCCGGGACAGGCCTGAAAAACTGTTTTTT,CASSGRDRPEKLFF
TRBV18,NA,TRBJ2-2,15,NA,TGTGCCAGCCGATGGGACCTTTCGAACACCGGGGAGCTGTTTTTT,CASRWDLSNTGELFF
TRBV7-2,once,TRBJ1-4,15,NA,TGTGCCAGCAGCCTAATGGGGCAACCTAATGAAAAACTGTTTTTT,CASSLMGQPNEKLFF
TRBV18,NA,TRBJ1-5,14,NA,TGTGCCAGCTCGTCGGACGGGAGCAATCAGCCCCAGCATTTT,CASSSDGSNQPQHF
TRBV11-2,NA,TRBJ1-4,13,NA,TGTGCCAGCAGCCCGGGCGCCACGGAAAAACTGTTTTTT,CASSPGATEKLFF
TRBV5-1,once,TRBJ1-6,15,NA,TGCGCCAGCAGGGGGCCAGACACCTATAATTCACCCCTCCACTTT,CASRGPDTYNSPLHF
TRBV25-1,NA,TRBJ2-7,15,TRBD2,TGTGCCAGCAGTGAATGGGCGAGCGGGAGGGCCGGGCAGTACTTC,CASSEWASGRAGQYF
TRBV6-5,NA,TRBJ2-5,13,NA,TGTGCCAGCAGTCGGACAGTTTTAGAGACCCAGTACTTC,CASSRTVLETQYF
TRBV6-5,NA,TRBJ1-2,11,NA,TGTGCCAGCAGCGGCGGGTCTGGCTACACCTTC,CASSGGSGYTF
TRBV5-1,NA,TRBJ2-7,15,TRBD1,TGCGCCAGCAGCTTGCGACAGGGGACCCCCTACGAGCAGTACTTC,CASSLRQGTPYEQYF
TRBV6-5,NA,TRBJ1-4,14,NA,TGTGCCAGCAGTCAAGGAAGGTCGAGCGAAAAACTGTTTTTT,CASSQGRSSEKLFF
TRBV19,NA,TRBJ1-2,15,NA,TGTGCCAGTAGTACACAGGGCGCAGCTAACTATGGCTACACCTTC,CASSTQGAANYGYTF
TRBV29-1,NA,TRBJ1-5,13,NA,TGCAGCGCCGGGACCGCGGCGGATCAGCCCCAGCATTTT,CSAGTAADQPQHF
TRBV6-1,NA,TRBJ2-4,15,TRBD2,TGTGCCACCGCTAAGCCGGGACTAGCGGGAAACATTCAGTACTTC,CATAKPGLAGNIQYF
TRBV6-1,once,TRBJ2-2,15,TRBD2,TGTGCCAGCAGTGACCCGGGGGGGCGGACCGGGGAGCTGTTTTTT,CASSDPGGRTGELFF
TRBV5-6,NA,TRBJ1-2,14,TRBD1,TGTGCCAGCAGCTTAGGGACAGTTAACTATGGCTACACCTTC,CASSLGTVNYGYTF
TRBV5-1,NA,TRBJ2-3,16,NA,TGCGCCAGCAGCTCCCTCCCCGCGTCCCGGACAGATACGCAGTATTTT,CASSSLPASRTDTQYF
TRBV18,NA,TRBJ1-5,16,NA,TGTGCCAGCTCACCACAGGGACACCAGACCAATCAGCCCCAGCATTTT,CASSPQGHQTNQPQHF
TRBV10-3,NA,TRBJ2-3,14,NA,TGTGCCATCAGTGAGTCTCACGGTCGGGATACGCAGTATTTT,CAISESHGRDTQYF
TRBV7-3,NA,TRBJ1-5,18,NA,TGTGCCAGCAGCTTAATGGCAGGGCGGACTCATAGCAATCAGCCCCAGCATTTT,CASSLMAGRTHSNQPQHF
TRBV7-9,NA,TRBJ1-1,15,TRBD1,TGTGCCAGCTTCTGGGGGGGGACAGCTAACACTGAAGCTTTCTTT,CASFWGGTANTEAFF
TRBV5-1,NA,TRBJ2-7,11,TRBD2,TGCGCCAGCAGCAGGGAGGGTCAGCAGTACTTC,CASSREGQQYF
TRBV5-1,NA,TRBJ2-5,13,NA,TGCGCCAGCAGCCTGAGGGGGGAGGAGACCCAGTACTTC,CASSLRGEETQYF
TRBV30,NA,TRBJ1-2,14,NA,TGTGCCTGGAAGGGCCGTATTCATGGGAATGGCTACACCTTC,CAWKGRIHGNGYTF
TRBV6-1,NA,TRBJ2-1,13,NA,TGTGCCAGCAGTGAAAACAGCTACAATGAGCAGTTCTTC,CASSENSYNEQFF
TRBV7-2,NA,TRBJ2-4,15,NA,TGTGCCAGCAGCCAAGACTTGAGGGCCAAAAACATTCAGTACTTC,CASSQDLRAKNIQYF
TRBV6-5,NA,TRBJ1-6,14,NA,TGTGCCAGTACAGATACAGGAACCCCTTCACCCCTCCACTTT,CASTDTGTPSPLHF
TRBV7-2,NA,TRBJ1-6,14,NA,TGTGCCAGCAGCTTGGCCGACTCAACCTCACCCCTCCACTTT,CASSLADSTSPLHF
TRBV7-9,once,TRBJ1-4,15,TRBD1,TGTGCCAGCAGCGAAGGGACAGGGGCTCTCGAAAAACTGTTTTTT,CASSEGTGALEKLFF
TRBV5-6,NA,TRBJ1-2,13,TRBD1,TGTGCCAGCAGCTCCGGGACAGAATATGGCTACACCTTC,CASSSGTEYGYTF
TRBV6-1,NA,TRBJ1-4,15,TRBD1,TGTGCCAGCAGTTTCCTACAGGGGATTAATGAAAAACTGTTTTTT,CASSFLQGINEKLFF
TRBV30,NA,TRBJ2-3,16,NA,TGTGCCTGGAGTGGAAGACGCCCTAGGGGCACAGATACGCAGTATTTT,CAWSGRRPRGTDTQYF
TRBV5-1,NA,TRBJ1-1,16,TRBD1,TGCGCCAGCAGCTTGGGTGGGACAGGGGGCTACACTGAAGCTTTCTTT,CASSLGGTGGYTEAFF
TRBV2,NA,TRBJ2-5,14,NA,TGTGCCAGCAGTGCCGGAGCGCGCCAAGAGACCCAGTACTTC,CASSAGARQETQYF
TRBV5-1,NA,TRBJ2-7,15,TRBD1,TGCGCCAGCAGCTGGTCGGGACAGGGGGCGAACGAGCAGTACTTC,CASSWSGQGANEQYF
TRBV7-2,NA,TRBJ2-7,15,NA,TGTGCCAGCAGCTCCACGGGCGGGTCCTATTCCGAGCAGTACTTC,CASSSTGGSYSEQYF
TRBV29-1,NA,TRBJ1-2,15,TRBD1,TGCAGCGTCGCCCCCGGGACAGAGCCAAACTATGGCTACACCTTC,CSVAPGTEPNYGYTF
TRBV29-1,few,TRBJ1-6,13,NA,TGCAGCGTTGAAGATCAAGACGGTTCACCCCTCCACTTT,CSVEDQDGSPLHF
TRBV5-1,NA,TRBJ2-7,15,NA,TGCGCCAGCACCCCAACCGGGACGGTAGTTGGCGAGCAGTACTTC,CASTPTGTVVGEQYF
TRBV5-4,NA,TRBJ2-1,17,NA,TGTGCCAGCAGCTTGAGCGGGACACCAATCCCGCCCAATGAGCAGTTCTTC,CASSLSGTPIPPNEQFF
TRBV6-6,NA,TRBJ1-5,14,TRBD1,TGTGCCAGCAGTCCGGACAGGAGCAATCAGCCCCAGCATTTT,CASSPDRSNQPQHF
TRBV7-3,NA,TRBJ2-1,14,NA,TGTGCCAGCAGCTCAGGGGCGATCTACAATGAGCAGTTCTTC,CASSSGAIYNEQFF
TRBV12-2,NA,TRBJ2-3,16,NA,TGTGCAAGTCGCTCTTACCACGGACCGGGCACAGATACGCAGTATTTT,CASRSYHGPGTDTQYF
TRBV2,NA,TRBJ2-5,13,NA,TGTGCCAGCAGTGAGGGCGGTGAAGAGACCCAGTACTTC,CASSEGGEETQYF
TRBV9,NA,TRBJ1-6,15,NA,TGTGCCAGCAGCGTGGAAGTCTGGGGAAATTCACCCCTCCACTTT,CASSVEVWGNSPLHF
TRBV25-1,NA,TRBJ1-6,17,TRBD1,TGTGCCAGCAGTGAACCCCTGAGGGGGCGCGTTAATTCACCCCTCCACTTT,CASSEPLRGRVNSPLHF